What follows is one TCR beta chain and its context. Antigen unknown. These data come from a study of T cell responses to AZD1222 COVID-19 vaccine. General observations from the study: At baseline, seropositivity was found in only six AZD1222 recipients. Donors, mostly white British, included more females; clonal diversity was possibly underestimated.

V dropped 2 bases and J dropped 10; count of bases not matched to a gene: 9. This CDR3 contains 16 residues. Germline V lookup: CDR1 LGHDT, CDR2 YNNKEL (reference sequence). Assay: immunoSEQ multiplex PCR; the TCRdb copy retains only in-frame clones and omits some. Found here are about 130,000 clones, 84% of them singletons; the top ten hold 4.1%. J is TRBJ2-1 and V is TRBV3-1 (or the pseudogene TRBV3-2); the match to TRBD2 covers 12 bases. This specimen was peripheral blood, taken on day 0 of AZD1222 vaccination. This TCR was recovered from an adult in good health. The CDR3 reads CASSQSSSGGAGEQFF. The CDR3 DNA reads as TGTGCCAGCAGCCAATCTTCTAGCGGGGGGGCTGGGGAGCAGTTCTTC.